The 3 T cell receptor beta chains below all came from one sample that was sequenced in a study of early T cells in non-severe SARS-CoV-2 infection. TCRdb reanalysed the 5' RACE reads using MiXCR and keeps one entry per CDR3 protein. Among some 50,000 distinct CDR3 sequences listed, about 10% were seen once. The sample was whole blood. Receptor source: an adult who was a healthcare worker with PCR-confirmed SARS-CoV-2 infection or an uninfected control (not recorded which).

In its sample, this clonotype was seen many times. The chain carries TRBV10-3 and TRBJ2-1; D may be TRBD1 (6 bases). V was trimmed by 9 bases and J by 8 bases, leaving 26 bases between them. The germline CDR1 and CDR2 sequences are ENHRY and SYGVKD. CDR3 length: 16 amino acids. For the CDR3, the DNA is TGTGCCATAAATGACCCCGGGACAATTTATGGGGATGAGCAGTTCTTC. Translation gives CAINDPGTIYGDEQFF.

In this sample, this clonotype turned up many times. The chain combines TRBV7-6 with TRBJ2-1; 7 bases match TRBD2. Germline loops: CDR1 SGHVS, CDR2 FNYEAQ. The CDR3 extends over 13 amino acids. V dropped 1 base and J dropped 8; count of bases not matched to a gene: 2. CDR3 sequence reads: CASSLGLAHEQFF. The CDR3 DNA is TGTGCCAGCAGCTTAGGACTAGCCCATGAGCAGTTCTTC. The entire variable domain, with the rest obtained from reference TRBV7-6 and TRBJ2-1, is as follows: GAGVSQSPRYKVTKRGQDVALRCDPISGHVSLYWYRQALGQGPEFLTYFNYEAQQDKSGLPNDRFSAERPEGSISTLTIQRTEQRDSAMYRCASSLGLAHEQFFGPGTRLTVL.

The chain recombines TRBV28 with TRBJ2-7, with D perhaps matching TRBD2 (6 bases). The CDR3 is 14 residues long. Trimming took off 6 bases at V and 6 bases at J, with 18 bases between the two ends. In germline, CDR1 is MDHEN, CDR2 SYDVKM. DNA of the CDR3: TGTGCCAGCAGACCGACGGGACTCCCCGCCGAGCAGTACTTC. Its translation is CASRPTGLPAEQYF.